This T cell receptor beta chain was found in a study of cytotoxic CD8 clonotypes in ibrutinib-treated CLL (dated by TCRdb to 2020 to 2022). For context, the study as a whole: The cohort was composed of 11 relapsed/refractory and approximately 16 treatment-naive patients; IGHV unmutated status was identified in some 17 patients. Response samples were taken after a median of approximately 13 months on treatment, ranging from 6 to 36 months. Responses were partial in around 25 patients and complete in 2; after median around 72 months follow-up, some 14 stayed in remission and 12 progressed. Cryopreserved peripheral blood mononuclear cells were collected at three points: before therapy, at response, and at either sustained remission or disease progression. Every remission and progressive disease sample was obtained while ibrutinib was still being received by the patients. Longitudinal samples were available for about 30% of the roughly 90 trial participants. An average of 255,043 productive templates and 80,000 to 95,000 productive rearrangements was obtained per sample.

With regard to this clone: The target of this receptor is not known. Nothing much larger sits one base from this clone, and base qualities are not available.

Study-level results and caveats: Sampling times were not matched between sustained-remission and progressing patients, and lymph node repertoires were not studied. Clonality rose at ibrutinib response, remained stable during sustained remission, and dropped back toward baseline at progression. Public clonotypes were rare and either shrank or stayed stable during treatment, and the rise in clonality at ibrutinib response reflected expansion of private clonotypes. At baseline, clonality was higher than in age-matched healthy donors and showed a strong correlation with circulating CD8+ T-cell counts.

CDR1 and CDR2 (MDHEN, SYDVKM) derive from the germline V gene. Compared with germline, V lacks 1 base and J lacks 6 bases; bases without a gene match: 7. The CDR3 starts with the cysteine, ends with the phenylalanine, and has 16 residues. Just CDR3 DNA is preserved here, 48 bases in frame from base 1. The goal of deep resolution MiSeq sequencing was a depth between 1 in 1 million and 1 in 200,000 T cells, and coverage averaged 10x per clonotype. TCR beta libraries were generated with the immunoSEQ hsTCRB Kit. The published analysis was carried out like this. ImmunoSEQ Data Assistant and ImmunoSEQ Analyzer were used for data analysis, and V, D and J genes were assigned according to IMGT definitions. Clonality was computed as one minus normalized Shannon entropy of productive rearrangement frequencies, ranging from 0 to 1. Only overrepresented clonotypes making up at least 0.05% of each patient's repertoire were included in the public clonotype analysis. Around 13 age-matched healthy donor repertoires from immuneACCESS were used as controls for clonality. Entries here come from immuneACCESS through TCRdb and include only in-frame sequences with V and J called. Some clones fail to appear in such tables; in the studies checked, an unresolved V gene covers under half of the shortfall, and the cause of the remainder is unknown. V and J calls and clone size follow that table, whereas D and trimming were derived from the DNA. A total of 150,000 to 200,000 clones appear in this sample, roughly 88% of them only once. The ten largest clonotypes hold 3% to 3.5% of the sample.

This sample's time point label indicates: progressive disease on ibrutinib. For TCR beta library preparation, roughly 2.2 micrograms of genomic DNA were isolated from cryopreserved PBMCs. Longitudinal blood samples from CLL patients on ibrutinib monotherapy were analyzed using high-throughput TCR beta sequencing. The patients were enrolled in a single-center, open-label phase 2 trial of ibrutinib monotherapy. This chain is built from TRBV28 and TRBJ2-1, with 9 junctional bases fitting TRBD2. The TCR originated in a human donor with chronic lymphocytic leukemia. The source material was PBMCs, sampled at disease progression, from a patient treated with ibrutinib. This receptor carries the CDR3 CASSLLGGRAGNEQFF. At the DNA level, the sequence is TGTGCCAGCAGTTTATTAGGCGGGAGGGCCGGCAATGAGCAGTTCTTC.